This paragraph reports one T cell receptor (beta chain). Its antigen is currently not known. No base quality information exists; no much larger clone differs at one position. These data belong to a study of CD8 T cells in ankylosing spondylitis (dated by TCRdb to the late 2010s). Context from the whole study: To find TCR variants linked to disease, the study profiled T cell receptor beta repertoires in ankylosing spondylitis patients and healthy donors. The whole study cohort included under 140 healthy donors and around 25 ankylosing spondylitis patients. Samples of peripheral blood were taken, and for ankylosing spondylitis patients, synovial fluid was collected as well. The paper's findings and limits, for the study overall: A TCR beta motif of 7 or 8 highly homologous amino acid variants appeared characteristic of blood from ankylosing spondylitis patients. Some TCR beta motif variants had previously been reported in synovial fluid and blood of reactive arthritis patients, which suggested common disease-initiation mechanisms. The disease-linked clones were reported as significantly enriched in matched synovial fluid samples from ankylosing spondylitis patients. In peripheral blood, the disease-linked clones were found at relatively low frequencies and had a CD8+ phenotype.

For sequencing, an Illumina HiSeq 2500 was employed. Quantitative 5'-RACE with molecular barcodes was the method used to prepare the TCR beta libraries. The authors' pipeline ran thus. A new computational method based on a probabilistic model of VDJ rearrangement was used to identify disease-linked TCR variants. Starting from the raw public reads, TCRdb applied fastp trimming at Q25, assembled clones with MiXCR and retained in-frame beta chains. Every entry covers one CDR3 protein and lists the most common genes and DNA from its rows. The V and J calls come from TCRdb's annotation, not from the publication. The table for this sample lists around 300,000 distinct CDR3 sequences; about 15% of them were counted only once. Less than 1.1% of the sample lies in the top ten. V lost 6 bases and J lost 5 bases; the stretch between them is 15 bases long. CDR1 and CDR2 were assigned from the germline V gene (reference sequence) as DFQATT and SNEGSKA. The CDR3 goes from the cysteine to the phenylalanine over 13 residues. The DNA shown is the 39-base CDR3, in frame from base 1.

Sequenced material: blood, either unsorted or a sorted T cell fraction (not recorded which). This sequence originates from a male donor with ankylosing spondylitis or in good health (not recorded which). Recombination joined TRBV20-1 with TRBJ2-3; the D gene cannot be resolved reliably. The sequenced DNA: TGCAGTGCCCTTCCCCCCTTACTAGATACGCAGTATTTT. Its protein is CSALPPLLDTQYF.